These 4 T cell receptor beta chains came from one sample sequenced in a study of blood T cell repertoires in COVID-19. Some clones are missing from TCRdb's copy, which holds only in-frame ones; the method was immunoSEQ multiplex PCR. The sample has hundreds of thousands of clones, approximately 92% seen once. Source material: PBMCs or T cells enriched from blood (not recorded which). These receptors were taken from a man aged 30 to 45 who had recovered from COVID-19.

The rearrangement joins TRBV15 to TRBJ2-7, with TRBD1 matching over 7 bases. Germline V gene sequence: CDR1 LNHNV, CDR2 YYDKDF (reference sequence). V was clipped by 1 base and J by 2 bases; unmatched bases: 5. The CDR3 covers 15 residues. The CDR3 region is CATSRARQGTYEQYF. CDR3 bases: TGTGCCACCAGCAGAGCCCGACAGGGAACCTACGAGCAGTACTTC.

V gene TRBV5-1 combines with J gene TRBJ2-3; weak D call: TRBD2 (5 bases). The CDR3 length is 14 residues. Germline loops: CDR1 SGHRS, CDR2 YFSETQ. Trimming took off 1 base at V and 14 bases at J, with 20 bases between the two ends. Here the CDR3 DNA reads TGCGCCAGCAGCTTGAGGTGGGAGCGGCCTAGGTGGTATTTT. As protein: CASSLRWERPRWYF.

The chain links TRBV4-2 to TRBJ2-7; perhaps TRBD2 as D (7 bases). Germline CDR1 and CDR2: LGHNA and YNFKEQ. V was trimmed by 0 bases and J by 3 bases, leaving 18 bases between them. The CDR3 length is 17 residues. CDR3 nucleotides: TGTGCCAGCAGCCAAGATCATGGGGGGCTAGCGGACTACGAGCAGTACTTC. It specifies CASSQDHGGLADYEQYF.

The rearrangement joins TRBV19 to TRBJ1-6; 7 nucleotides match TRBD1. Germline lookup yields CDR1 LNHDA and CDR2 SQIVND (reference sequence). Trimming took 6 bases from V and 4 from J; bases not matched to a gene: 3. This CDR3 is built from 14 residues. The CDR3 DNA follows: TGTGCCAGTAGGGGGACAGTTTATAATTCACCCCTCCACTTT. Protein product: CASRGTVYNSPLHF.